Below, 28 T cell receptor beta chains from the same sample are listed, as sequenced in a study of shared clonotypes between healthy human individuals. Sequencing used immunoSEQ multiplex PCR; TCRdb keeps in-frame clones, though not all of them. The sample contains 2.5 million or so clones, around nine tenths of which appear only once. Sequencing used naive CD4+ T cells sorted from blood. As for subset: CD45RA+ positively selected. These receptors all come from a young man in good health.

The rearrangement joins TRBV5-1 to TRBJ2-7, with 12 bases fitting TRBD1. Trimming at V came to 0 bases and at J to 4 bases, leaving 8 bases not matched to a gene. The CDR3 contains 17 residues. From germline, CDR1 is SGHRS and CDR2 YFSETQ. CDR3 in DNA: TGCGCCAGCAGCTTGGGATGGGGACAGGGGGCTAGTTACGAGCAGTACTTC. Protein product: CASSLGWGQGASYEQYF.

J is TRBJ1-2 and V is TRBV5-1; perhaps TRBD1 as D (6 bases). Germline values: CDR1 SGHRS, CDR2 YFSETQ. This CDR3 has 15 residues. Trimming pared 1 base from V and 3 bases from J, leaving 13 bases between. CDR3 in amino acids: CASSLYGGRDYGYTF. CDR3 DNA sequence: TGCGCCAGCAGCTTGTACGGGGGCAGGGACTATGGCTACACCTTC.

The gene calls are TRBV5-4 and TRBJ2-5, with unresolved D. The V end was cut by 3 bases, the J end by 2 bases, with 14 bases between. The germline CDR1 and CDR2 sequences are SGHNT and YYREEE (reference sequence). This CDR3 has 15 amino acids. For the CDR3, the DNA is TGTGCCAGCAGCTCGACGCAGACGGCACAAGAGACCCAGTACTTC. Translation gives CASSSTQTAQETQYF.

The genes are TRBV10-3 and TRBJ1-1; D remains ambiguous. Trimming cost V 0 bases and J 12 bases, with 8 bases left between them. CDR3 length equals 11 residues. Germline loops: CDR1 ENHRY, CDR2 SYGVKD. For the CDR3, the DNA is TGTGCCATCAGTGAGTCTACGGGAACTTTCTTT. Translating gives CAISESTGTFF.

The chain couples TRBV5-1 to TRBJ2-5, with TRBD1 identical over 10 bases. After removal of 0 bases from V and 4 bases from J, the junction contained 9 bases not matched to a gene. The CDR3 totals 17 residues. In germline, CDR1 is SGHRS, CDR2 YFSETQ. CDR3 residues: CASSLGWTGGVGETQYF. The CDR3 DNA reads as TGCGCCAGCAGCTTGGGATGGACAGGGGGAGTTGGAGAGACCCAGTACTTC.

This chain links TRBV21-1 with TRBJ1-2; the DNA was not used to check the table's D call, TRBD1. TRBV21-1 counts as a pseudogene. The CDR3 runs to 16 residues. CDR3 DNA sequence: TGTGCCAGCAGCAAAGCTTTTGTAGGAACAGGAGATGGCTACACCTTC. As protein: CASSKAFVGTGDGYTF.

The rearrangement joins TRBV6-1 to TRBJ1-5; D ambiguous. Trimming removed 6 bases at V and 4 bases at J, with 16 bases between. The CDR3 length is 15 residues. Germline CDR1 is MNHNS and CDR2 is SASEGT. The CDR3 DNA reads as TGTGCCAGCAGCCAAGGACCGATGATTAATCAGCCCCAGCATTTT. As protein: CASSQGPMINQPQHF.

The chain is built from TRBV6-5 and TRBJ1-1; a possible D gene is TRBD1 (5 bases). Germline CDR1 MNHEY, CDR2 SVGAGI. The CDR3 sequence is 13 residues long. V was pared by 6 bases and J by 1 base, with 9 bases between. CDR3 DNA sequence: TGTGCCAGCAGCCGACAGTGGAACACTGAAGCTTTCTTT. Amino acids: CASSRQWNTEAFF.

Note on this clone: Other DNA sequences of this sample code for an identical CDR3. The rearrangement uses TRBV2 and TRBJ2-1; D is unresolved. The CDR3 extends over 12 amino acids. Germline CDR1 is SNHLY and CDR2 is FYNNEI. V lost 3 bases and J 6 bases, leaving 6 bases between the germline ends. The CDR3 sequence: CASSETGNEQFF. In DNA form, the CDR3 reads TGTGCCAGCAGTGAGACGGGCAATGAGCAGTTCTTC.

The chain has TRBV30 and TRBJ2-6, with 8 bases fitting TRBD2. The J segment lost 0 bases and the V segment lost 0 bases, leaving 13 bases of the junction unmatched. The CDR3 runs 20 residues. CDR1 GTSNPN and CDR2 SVGIG come from the germline V gene (reference sequence). The CDR3: CAWSVTRTSRLSSGANVLTF. As DNA, the CDR3 is TGTGCCTGGAGTGTGACCCGGACTAGCAGGCTGAGCTCTGGGGCCAACGTCCTGACTTTC.

To note about this clone: The same CDR3 also results from other DNA sequences found in this sample. The rearrangement links TRBV28 to TRBJ1-1; 7 bases are shared with TRBD1. Germline CDR1 MDHEN, CDR2 SYDVKM. The CDR3 runs to 14 residues. With V trimmed by 4 bases and J by 1 base, 3 bases remained unmatched. Written as DNA, the CDR3 is TGTGCCAGCAGTTCGACAGGGCAGAACACTGAAGCTTTCTTT. Its translation is CASSSTGQNTEAFF.

CDR3 DNA: TGTGCCATCCTCCGGGACATCTCCTACGAGCAGTACTTC. Translated: CAILRDISYEQYF. This chain joins TRBV10-3 and TRBJ2-7, with D perhaps TRBD1 (6 bases). Germline CDR1 is ENHRY and CDR2 is SYGVKD. Trimming took off 8 bases at V and 0 bases at J, with 11 bases between the two ends. The CDR3 extends over 13 amino acids.

The chain joins TRBV7-8 to TRBJ2-7; tentatively, D is TRBD1 (6 bases). CDR1 and CDR2 from the germline V gene are SGHVS and FQNEAQ. V lost 2 bases and J 3 bases, leaving 11 bases between the germline ends. The CDR3 sequence is 14 residues long. The CDR3 loop is CASSLRQANYEQYF. The DNA of the CDR3 is TGTGCCAGCAGCTTAAGACAGGCGAACTACGAGCAGTACTTC.

CDR3 loop: CARALAGGPRKTQYF. The CDR3 region has the DNA TGTGCCAGGGCCTTAGCGGGAGGGCCCCGAAAGACCCAGTACTTC. The chain joins TRBV19 to TRBJ2-5; 11 bases agree with TRBD2. V lost 9 bases and J lost 6; bases outside the gene matches: 12. This CDR3 is 15 amino acids long. Germline V gene lookup returns CDR1 LNHDA and CDR2 SQIVND (reference sequence).

The rearrangement links TRBV6-5 to TRBJ2-2; 13 nucleotides agree with TRBD2. The CDR3 covers 15 residues. Germline CDR1 is MNHEY and CDR2 is SVGAGI. V trimming: 6 bases; J trimming: 6 bases; junction bases outside the gene matches: 4. This chain's CDR3 is CASRRTSGSPGELFF. In nucleotides, the CDR3 is TGTGCCAGCAGACGGACTAGCGGGAGTCCCGGGGAGCTGTTTTTT.

Details on this clone: Other DNA sequences within the sample encode an identical CDR3. The genes are TRBV5-1 and TRBJ2-2; D is undetermined. The CDR3 is 14 amino acids. CDR1 and CDR2 (germline): SGHRS, YFSETQ. V was pared by 0 bases and J by 4 bases, with 7 bases between. This chain's CDR3 is CASSLVGVTGELFF. CDR3 in DNA: TGCGCCAGCAGCTTGGTTGGGGTCACCGGGGAGCTGTTTTTT.

J is TRBJ1-5 and V is TRBV6-5; D may be TRBD1 (5 bases). The V end lost 5 bases, the J end lost 3 bases, and 11 bases lay between the germline ends. Germline CDR1 and CDR2: MNHEY and SVGAGI. The length of the CDR3 is 14 residues. CDR3 residues: CASSVLGDNQPQHF. The CDR3, as DNA: TGTGCCAGCAGTGTTTTAGGGGACAATCAGCCCCAGCATTTT.

V usage is TRBV19 and J usage is TRBJ1-4; D may be TRBD1 (5 bases). In germline, CDR1 is LNHDA, CDR2 SQIVND (reference sequence). The CDR3 is made up of 15 amino acids. Trimming took 5 bases from V and 2 from J, leaving 12 bases between them. The CDR3 DNA is TGTGCCAGTAGTCTCCAAGGGGTTACTAATGAAAAACTGTTTTTT. Translation: CASSLQGVTNEKLFF.

This sequence joins TRBV5-1 and TRBJ2-1; 9 bases map to TRBD2. This CDR3 comprises 17 residues. V was pared by 2 bases and J by 5 bases, with 11 bases of the junction left unmatched. Germline V gene data show CDR1 as SGHRS and CDR2 as YFSETQ. CDR3 protein: CASSFLPLLAGNNEQFF. CDR3 sequence (DNA): TGCGCCAGCAGCTTTTTACCCCTCCTAGCGGGGAACAATGAGCAGTTCTTC.

The V call is TRBV29-1, the J call TRBJ2-7; possible D gene TRBD2, 6 bases. Germline V gene data show CDR1 as SQVTM and CDR2 as ANQGSEA. Trimming cost V 5 bases and J 5 bases, with 19 bases left between them. The CDR3 spans 14 residues. The CDR3 nucleotides read TGCAGCGTTCTGGGGACTCCGAATTCGGACGAGCAGTACTTC. Its protein product is CSVLGTPNSDEQYF.

The V and J genes are TRBV30 and TRBJ1-3; the D gene is possibly TRBD1 (5 bases). The ends were cut back, 2 bases at V and 2 bases at J, with 13 bases in the middle. The CDR3 contains 15 residues. The germline CDR1 and CDR2 sequences are GTSNPN and SVGIG (reference sequence). This CDR3 reads CAWSNGGTTGNTIYF. The CDR3 DNA is TGTGCCTGGAGTAATGGGGGAACTACTGGAAACACCATATATTTT.

The rearrangement joins TRBV5-6 to TRBJ1-4; maybe TRBD1 (6 bases). CDR3 length equals 13 residues. Trimming took off 1 base at V and 8 bases at J, with 9 bases between the two ends. Germline-derived CDR1 and CDR2 are SGHDT and YYEEEE. Here the CDR3 reads CASSLSRGEKLFF. CDR3 nucleotides: TGTGCCAGCAGCTTGTCTAGGGGGGAAAAACTGTTTTTT.

This rearrangement joins TRBV18 to TRBJ1-3; TRBD1 is a possible D gene (5 bases). CDR1 is KGHSH, CDR2 LQKENI, per germline. V was clipped by 0 bases and J by 15 bases, with 18 bases between them. The CDR3 is made up of 14 amino acids. The CDR3 reads CASSPPGTSGQGYF. The DNA for the CDR3 is TGTGCCAGCTCACCACCCGGGACTTCCGGCCAGGGATATTTT. The variable domain in full, with the rest retrieved from reference TRBV18 and TRBJ1-3, is NAGVMQNPRHLVRRRGQEARLRCSPMKGHSHVYWYRQLPEEGLKFMVYLQKENIIDESGMPKERFSAEFPKEGPSILRIQQVVRGDSAAYFCASSPPGTSGQGYFGEGSWLTVV.

V is TRBV6-5 and J is TRBJ1-1; D is undetermined. V was clipped by 6 bases and J by 6 bases, with 11 bases between them. CDR1 MNHEY and CDR2 SVGAGI come from the germline V gene. The CDR3 is 12 amino acids. CDR3 in DNA: TGTGCCAGCAGACGGGCGCAATCTGAAGCTTTCTTT. Its protein product is CASRRAQSEAFF.

The rearrangement links TRBV5-1 to TRBJ2-2; D ambiguous. Germline CDR1 is SGHRS and CDR2 is YFSETQ. This CDR3 is built from 15 residues. V was clipped by 0 bases and J by 0 bases, with 6 bases between them. CDR3 protein: CASSLARTNTGELFF. The CDR3 bases are TGCGCCAGCAGCTTGGCCCGGACGAACACCGGGGAGCTGTTTTTT.

The CDR3 sequence: CASSFNLQGSPLHF. As DNA, the CDR3 is TGCGCCAGCAGCTTTAATCTACAAGGTTCACCCCTCCACTTT. The J gene is TRBJ1-6, the V gene TRBV5-1; no clear D. The germline V gene has CDR1 SGHRS and CDR2 YFSETQ. This CDR3 is built from 14 residues. Deletions cut 2 bases from V and 9 bases from J, with 12 bases between.

About this clone: Other nucleotide sequences in the sample specify the same CDR3. V gene TRBV5-1 combines with J gene TRBJ2-3; 9 bases align to TRBD2. The CDR3 contains 16 residues. V lost 0 bases and J lost 1; bases outside the gene matches: 3. CDR1 is SGHRS and CDR2 is YFSETQ in the germline V gene. Here the CDR3 reads CASSLGTSARTDTQYF. CDR3 DNA: TGCGCCAGCAGCTTGGGGACTAGCGCGCGCACAGATACGCAGTATTTT.

The V gene is TRBV6-6, the J gene TRBJ2-7; D not resolved. V shed 2 bases and J shed 7 bases, with 18 bases lying between them. The CDR3 consists of 15 residues. In germline, CDR1 is MNHNY, CDR2 SVGAGI (reference sequence). CDR3 in amino acids: CASSYGGGDGGEQYF. The DNA of the CDR3 is TGTGCCAGCAGTTACGGCGGTGGAGATGGTGGTGAGCAGTACTTC.